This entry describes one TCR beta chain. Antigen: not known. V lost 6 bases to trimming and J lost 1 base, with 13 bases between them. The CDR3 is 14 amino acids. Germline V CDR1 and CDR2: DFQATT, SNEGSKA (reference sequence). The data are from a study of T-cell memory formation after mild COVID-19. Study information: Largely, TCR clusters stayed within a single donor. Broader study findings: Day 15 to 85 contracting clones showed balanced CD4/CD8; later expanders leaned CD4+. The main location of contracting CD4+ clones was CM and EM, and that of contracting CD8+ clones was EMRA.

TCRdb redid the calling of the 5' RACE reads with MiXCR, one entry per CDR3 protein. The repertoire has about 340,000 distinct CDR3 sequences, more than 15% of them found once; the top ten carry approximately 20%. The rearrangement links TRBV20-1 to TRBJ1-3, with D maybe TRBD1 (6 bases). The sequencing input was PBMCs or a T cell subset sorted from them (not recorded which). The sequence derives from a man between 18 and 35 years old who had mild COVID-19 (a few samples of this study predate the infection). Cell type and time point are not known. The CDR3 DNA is TGCAGTGCGGTCCGGGGGCTATCTGGAAACACCATATATTTT. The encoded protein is CSAVRGLSGNTIYF.